Presented here are 32 T cell receptor beta chains from one specimen sequenced in a study of CD8+ T cells in alopecia areata. As for treatment: oral pan-JAK inhibitor, 5-10 mg twice daily. The authors extracted RNA and reverse transcribed it into cDNA as the sequencing template. Produced via immunoSEQ multiplex PCR; TCRdb's table is partial and in-frame only. The sample lists 200,000 to 250,000 clones; 50% to 70% were seen once. The sequencing used CD4+ T cells sorted from blood, collected at week 4, from a patient treated with tofacitinib. The receptors here all came from a human donor with alopecia areata.

This clone was found once. The chain is built from TRBV14 and TRBJ2-3, with TRBD2 identical over 7 bases. This CDR3 region has 12 residues. CDR1 SGHDN and CDR2 FVKESK come from the germline V gene. Unmatched junction bases numbered 0, after V lost 1 base and J lost 8 bases. The CDR3 here is CASSQVAGTQYF. DNA for the CDR3: TGTGCCAGCAGCCAAGTAGCGGGTACGCAGTATTTT.

This chain uses TRBV29-1 with TRBJ1-1, with a possible D match to TRBD1 (5 bases). Trimming pared 7 bases from V and 12 bases from J, leaving 18 bases between. Germline V gene data show CDR1 as SQVTM and CDR2 as ANQGSEA. CDR3 size: 11 residues. CDR3 sequence (DNA): TGCAGCGCCCACTGGGTCGACAGATCTTTCTTT. Amino acids: CSAHWVDRSFF.

The CDR3 loop is CASSPRTGREKLFF. DNA of the CDR3: TGTGCCAGCAGTCCGAGGACAGGGAGGGAAAAACTGTTTTTT. The chain carries TRBV2 and TRBJ1-4; 8 positions agree with TRBD1. CDR3 length: 14 residues. V trimming: 5 bases; J trimming: 8 bases; junction bases outside the gene matches: 7. CDR1 and CDR2 (germline): SNHLY, FYNNEI.

This sequence joins TRBV7-9 and TRBJ1-1; D unclear. The V gene's germline CDR1 is SEHNR and CDR2 FQNEAQ (reference sequence). CDR3 length: 16 amino acids. V was cut by 1 base and J by 0 bases, with 12 bases left in between. CDR3 residues: CASSLGLGGLNTEAFF. In nucleotides, the CDR3 is TGTGCCAGCAGCTTAGGGCTTGGAGGGCTGAACACTGAAGCTTTCTTT.

The genes are TRBV5-1 and TRBJ2-7, with 8 bases lining up with TRBD1. In germline, CDR1 is SGHRS, CDR2 YFSETQ. The junction had 4 bases not matched to a gene; V was cut back by 4 bases and J by 1 base. This CDR3 has 14 residues. CDR3 DNA sequence: TGCGCCAGCAGCCCGGGACAGGCTTCCTACGAGCAGTACTTC. Translation: CASSPGQASYEQYF.

The chain carries TRBV6-1 and TRBJ2-5; a possible D gene is TRBD2 (6 bases). The V end was cut by 1 base, the J end by 0 bases, with 15 bases between. CDR1 MNHNS and CDR2 SASEGT come from the germline V gene. The CDR3 extends over 17 amino acids. CDR3 in amino acids: CASSEELFRGNQETQYF. The CDR3 bases are TGTGCCAGCAGTGAAGAACTATTTCGGGGGAACCAAGAGACCCAGTACTTC.

This chain joins TRBV30 and TRBJ2-7; no definite D call. The ends were cut back, 2 bases at V and 1 base at J, with 9 bases in the middle. This CDR3 is built from 13 residues. Germline loops: CDR1 GTSNPN, CDR2 SVGIG (reference sequence). Written as DNA, the CDR3 is TGTGCCTGGAGTCGGCCTCCTTCCTACGAGCAGTACTTC. This sequence encodes CAWSRPPSYEQYF.

The genes are TRBV4-3 and TRBJ2-7; no definite D call. Trimming cost V 1 base and J 0 bases, with 10 bases left between them. The germline gives CDR1 LGHNA, CDR2 YSLEER. The CDR3 totals 15 residues. The CDR3, as DNA: TGCGCCAGCAGCCAAGTGATGGGCTACTCCTACGAGCAGTACTTC. This codes for CASSQVMGYSYEQYF.

The chain combines TRBV14 with TRBJ1-1, with TRBD1 as a possible D gene (6 bases). CDR3 length: 18 amino acids. The germline V and J ends were trimmed by 0 bases and 0 bases, with 17 bases remaining between them. Germline V gene sequence: CDR1 SGHDN, CDR2 FVKESK. This CDR3 is CASSQDFKLQGLNTEAFF. In DNA form, the CDR3 reads TGTGCCAGCAGCCAAGATTTCAAGTTACAGGGTTTGAACACTGAAGCTTTCTTT.

The rearrangement uses TRBV27 and TRBJ2-7; D is possibly TRBD1 (6 bases). With 5 bases removed from V and 1 base from J, the gap between germline ends came to 12 bases. There are 14 residues in the CDR3. Germline V gives CDR1 MNHEY, CDR2 SMNVEV (reference sequence). Here the CDR3 reads CASSPRQESYEQYF. In nucleotides, the CDR3 is TGTGCCAGCAGTCCACGACAGGAATCCTACGAGCAGTACTTC.

CDR3 residues: CASFQRVSGYTF. CDR3 nucleotide sequence: TGTGCCAGCTTCCAACGGGTTAGCGGCTACACCTTC. The chain recombines TRBV6-5 with TRBJ1-2; D remains ambiguous. Germline V gene sequence: CDR1 MNHEY, CDR2 SVGAGI. The CDR3 loop spans 12 amino acids. Trimming took off 8 bases at V and 8 bases at J, with 15 bases between the two ends.

The rearrangement joins TRBV9 to TRBJ2-5; 7 positions agree with TRBD2. With 3 bases clipped from V and 5 bases from J, the junction kept 7 bases outside the gene matches. The CDR3 is made up of 14 amino acids. CDR1 SGDLS and CDR2 YYNGEE come from the germline V gene. CDR3 sequence: CASSETQGGETQYF. Written as DNA, the CDR3 is TGTGCCAGCAGCGAGACGCAGGGAGGGGAGACCCAGTACTTC.

The table lists this clone with a few counts. The chain couples TRBV28 to TRBJ1-4; TRBD1 might be the D (5 bases). This CDR3 has 11 residues. The germline gives CDR1 MDHEN, CDR2 SYDVKM. Deletions cut 7 bases from V and 7 bases from J, with 7 bases between. The DNA of the CDR3 is TGTGCCAGCATTGGGGGTGAAAAACTGTTTTTT. It specifies CASIGGEKLFF.

This clone has a count of ten or more. The chain carries TRBV27 and TRBJ2-2; 13 nucleotides line up with TRBD2. The germline V gene has CDR1 MNHEY and CDR2 SMNVEV (reference sequence). The length of the CDR3 is 16 residues. The J segment lost 6 bases and the V segment lost 5 bases, leaving 6 bases of the junction unmatched. This CDR3 is CASSPWTSGGSGELFF. The CDR3 nucleotides are TGTGCCAGCAGTCCCTGGACTAGCGGGGGTTCCGGGGAGCTGTTTTTT.

The rearrangement uses TRBV30 and TRBJ1-2; D is undetermined. The CDR3 is 12 amino acids. Germline CDR1 and CDR2: GTSNPN and SVGIG (reference sequence). Trimming left V 1 base short and J 1 base short, with 4 bases between. CDR3 amino acids: CAWSADNYGYTF. CDR3 nucleotides: TGTGCCTGGAGTGCCGATAACTATGGCTACACCTTC.

The V gene is TRBV19, the J gene TRBJ1-1; TRBD1 agrees at 10 bases. The CDR3 has 14 residues. Germline trimming cut 7 bases from V and 6 bases from J; bases unmatched to any gene: 8. The germline CDR1 and CDR2 sequences are LNHDA and SQIVND (reference sequence). The CDR3: CASTPTGGASEAFF. The CDR3 nucleotides are TGTGCCAGTACCCCGACAGGGGGCGCCTCTGAAGCTTTCTTT.

This clone showed up many times. This rearrangement joins TRBV2 to TRBJ2-2; possible D gene TRBD1, 5 bases. V was shortened by 0 bases and J by 5 bases, with 10 bases between the two germline ends. The germline V gene encodes CDR1 SNHLY and CDR2 FYNNEI. This CDR3 contains 15 residues. CDR3 amino acids: CASSEAQGWTGELFF. The CDR3 coding sequence is TGTGCCAGCAGTGAAGCGCAGGGATGGACCGGGGAGCTGTTTTTT. Using reference TRBV2 and TRBJ2-2 for the parts outside the CDR3, the full variable domain is EPEVTQTPSHQVTQMGQEVILRCVPISNHLYFYWYRQILGQKVEFLVSFYNNEISEKSEIFDDQFSVERPDGSNFTLKIRSTKLEDSAMYFCASSEAQGWTGELFFGEGSRLTVL.

Note on this clone: The identical CDR3 is also encoded by other nucleotide sequences in the sample. V is TRBV29-1 and J is TRBJ1-5; the D gene is possibly TRBD1 (5 bases). CDR1 is SQVTM, CDR2 ANQGSEA, per germline. This CDR3 has 13 residues. The V and J ends lost 1 base and 4 bases respectively, with 8 bases between them. The CDR3 loop is CSVEGQGNQPQHF. CDR3 nucleotide sequence: TGCAGCGTTGAAGGCCAGGGTAATCAGCCCCAGCATTTT.

Worth noting for this clone: Other DNA sequences within the sample encode an identical CDR3. The J gene is TRBJ2-7, the V gene TRBV6-5, with D uncertain. The CDR3 contains 13 residues. Looked up from germline, CDR1 is MNHEY and CDR2 is SVGAGI. The V and J ends lost 2 bases and 0 bases respectively, with 5 bases between them. CDR3 in amino acids: CASSYGVSYEQYF. CDR3 nucleotide sequence: TGTGCCAGCAGTTACGGGGTCTCCTACGAGCAGTACTTC.

V gene TRBV30 combines with J gene TRBJ2-7; D may match TRBD1 or TRBD2 (6 bases each). V shed 2 bases and J shed 9 bases, with 11 bases lying between them. The V gene's germline CDR1 is GTSNPN and CDR2 SVGIG (reference sequence). The CDR3 runs 11 residues. The CDR3 loop reads CAWSTGAVQYF. The CDR3 nucleotides are TGTGCCTGGAGTACGGGGGCGGTGCAGTACTTC.

This chain joins TRBV5-1 and TRBJ2-7; TRBD2 is a possible D gene (6 bases). Trimming took 3 bases from V and 0 from J, leaving 7 bases between them. The CDR3 sequence is 13 residues long. CDR1 and CDR2 (germline): SGHRS, YFSETQ. The CDR3 coding sequence is TGCGCCAGCAGCTCGGGGGACTCCTACGAGCAGTACTTC. Amino acids: CASSSGDSYEQYF.

The V and J genes are TRBV29-1 and TRBJ1-1, with 7 bases fitting TRBD1. The CDR3 is 13 residues long. J lost 6 bases, V lost 7 bases, and 11 bases had no gene match. Germline values: CDR1 SQVTM, CDR2 ANQGSEA. CDR3 loop: CSAGNRGRAEAFF. CDR3 nucleotide sequence: TGCAGCGCTGGGAACAGGGGCCGGGCTGAAGCTTTCTTT.

The chain carries TRBV30 and TRBJ1-6; D ambiguous. Germline V lookup: CDR1 GTSNPN, CDR2 SVGIG (reference sequence). Trimming pared 0 bases from V and 12 bases from J, leaving 15 bases between. The CDR3 contains 14 residues. CDR3: CAWSVPGPAGPLHF. As DNA, the CDR3 is TGTGCCTGGAGTGTTCCCGGGCCGGCGGGACCCCTCCACTTT.

As for this clone: Additional DNA sequences in this sample encode the identical CDR3. The CDR3 sequence: CASSQEGRATGELFF. The CDR3 DNA sequence: TGTGCCAGCAGCCAAGAGGGCAGGGCCACCGGGGAGCTGTTTTTT. The genes are TRBV14 and TRBJ2-2; possibly TRBD1 for D (5 bases). Trimming cost V 0 bases and J 4 bases, with 9 bases left between them. Germline loops: CDR1 SGHDN, CDR2 FVKESK. The CDR3 is made up of 15 amino acids.

Note on this clone: The sample holds other DNA sequences that translate to the same CDR3. This chain connects TRBV20-1 to TRBJ1-1; unclear D gene. V was trimmed by 3 bases and J by 2 bases, leaving 4 bases between them. CDR3 size: 11 residues. From germline, CDR1 is DFQATT and CDR2 SNEGSKA (reference sequence). CDR3 residues: CSARVNTEAFF. In DNA form, the CDR3 reads TGCAGTGCTAGGGTTAACACTGAAGCTTTCTTT.

This chain links TRBV14 with TRBJ1-2, with D perhaps matching TRBD1 (5 bases). CDR3 length equals 14 residues. Trimming stripped 4 bases from V and 3 bases from J, with 12 bases between. In germline, CDR1 is SGHDN, CDR2 FVKESK. The CDR3 sequence: CASSRAPTDYGYTF. CDR3 in DNA: TGTGCCAGCAGCCGCGCCCCGACAGACTATGGCTACACCTTC.

This clone showed up just a few times. The chain joins TRBV18 to TRBJ1-5, with 10 nucleotides matching TRBD1. The CDR3 sequence is 14 residues long. The ends lost 10 bases at V and 2 bases at J; junction bases unmatched: 5. Per the germline V gene, CDR1 is KGHSH and CDR2 is LQKENI. CDR3 sequence: CAIPGTGGNQPQHF. The CDR3 DNA sequence: TGTGCCATACCAGGGACAGGGGGCAATCAGCCCCAGCATTTT.

This clone appeared a few times. This chain connects TRBV30 to TRBJ1-1; 8 bases are a match to TRBD1. The CDR3 covers 15 residues. Trimming took 6 bases from V and 2 from J; bases not matched to a gene: 11. Germline V gene data show CDR1 as GTSNPN and CDR2 as SVGIG (reference sequence). The CDR3 loop is CACPSPTGGNTEAFF. The CDR3 DNA is TGTGCCTGCCCTAGCCCCACAGGGGGAAACACTGAAGCTTTCTTT.

The CDR3 reads CAWSVRTLGNTEAFF. CDR3 bases: TGTGCCTGGAGTGTTAGGACTTTAGGCAACACTGAAGCTTTCTTT. The chain joins TRBV30 to TRBJ1-1, with no clear D. The CDR3 consists of 15 residues. Germline loops: CDR1 GTSNPN, CDR2 SVGIG (reference sequence). Trimming stripped 0 bases from V and 2 bases from J, with 13 bases between.

The J gene is TRBJ1-1, the V gene TRBV29-1; the match to TRBD1 covers 12 bases. The CDR3 runs to 14 residues. Germline CDR1 is SQVTM and CDR2 is ANQGSEA. After removal of 6 bases from V and 3 bases from J, the junction contained 5 bases not matched to a gene. The CDR3 protein is CSVRDRGQHTEAFF. As DNA, the CDR3 is TGCAGCGTCCGGGACAGGGGGCAGCACACTGAAGCTTTCTTT.

This clone was observed a handful of times. The chain couples TRBV18 to TRBJ1-4; D remains unclear. The CDR3 length is 13 residues. CDR1 is KGHSH, CDR2 LQKENI, per germline. Trimming removed 2 bases at V and 7 bases at J, with 8 bases between. The DNA of the CDR3 is TGTGCCAGCTCACCAACTCTTGGTGAAAAACTGTTTTTT. Its protein is CASSPTLGEKLFF. Variable domain in full (rest from reference TRBV18 and TRBJ1-4): NAGVMQNPRHLVRRRGQEARLRCSPMKGHSHVYWYRQLPEEGLKFMVYLQKENIIDESGMPKERFSAEFPKEGPSILRIQQVVRGDSAAYFCASSPTLGEKLFFGSGTQLSVL.

V is TRBV5-6 and J is TRBJ2-4, with D maybe TRBD2 (5 bases). V was shortened by 8 bases and J by 6 bases, with 18 bases between the two germline ends. Germline CDR1 SGHDT, CDR2 YYEEEE. This CDR3 spans 14 amino acids. The CDR3 coding sequence is TGTGCCAGTCAAGAGGGTCCTTTTGCAAACATTCAGTACTTC. Encoded protein: CASQEGPFANIQYF.